The clone carrying this T cell receptor (beta chain) was counted at least ten times. Its antigen is not identified. Between the trimmed V and J ends, which lost 2 bases and 6 bases, there was a span of 6 bases. Germline V gene data show CDR1 as KGHSH and CDR2 as LQKENI. The CDR3 runs 12 residues. The data were obtained in a study of T cells after yellow fever vaccination. Study-level points and caveats: High-abundance clonotypes from the bulk population could contaminate FACS-sorted repertoires. Once the booster was given, most primary-vaccination clones reappeared, at more than 95% for CD4 and over 85% for CD8.

The 5'RACE template-switching step produced TCR cDNA and added a universal primer site and UMIs. TCRdb reanalysed the 5' RACE reads using MiXCR and keeps one entry per CDR3 protein. Here the sample spans roughly 65,000 distinct CDR3 sequences, 5% to 6.5% being singletons. This chain uses TRBV18 with TRBJ2-3; D remains unclear. This TCR came from a man aged 18 to 30 who received the YFV17D yellow fever vaccine. The sequences come from CD4+ T cells sorted from PBMCs, collected roughly 14 days after the first yellow fever vaccination. The CDR3 loop is CASSPDFDTQYF. The CDR3 DNA reads TGTGCCAGCTCACCAGACTTCGATACGCAGTATTTT.